This T cell receptor (beta chain) was recovered during a study of blood T cell repertoires in COVID-19. Per the study methods: Estimation of nucleated cell counts was performed using reference gene primer amplification. Here immunoSEQ multiplex PCR was the method, and the copy in TCRdb shows in-frame clones only, minus some. V, J and clone size reflect that table, while D and trimming were determined from the DNA. The sample holds 250,000 to 350,000 clones, about 89% seen once. The ends lost 2 bases at V and 9 bases at J; junction bases unmatched: 15. The CDR3 runs 17 residues. Germline-derived CDR1 and CDR2 are KGHSY and FQNENV.

J is TRBJ2-1 and V is TRBV16; 8 positions agree with TRBD2. This receptor was identified in a woman aged 60-75 years with acute or convalescent COVID-19. Sample: peripheral blood. The DNA for the CDR3 is TGTGCCAGCAGCCAAACCTCCGGGGCGGGAGGTGTTAGTGAGCAGTTCTTC. Protein: CASSQTSGAGGVSEQFF.